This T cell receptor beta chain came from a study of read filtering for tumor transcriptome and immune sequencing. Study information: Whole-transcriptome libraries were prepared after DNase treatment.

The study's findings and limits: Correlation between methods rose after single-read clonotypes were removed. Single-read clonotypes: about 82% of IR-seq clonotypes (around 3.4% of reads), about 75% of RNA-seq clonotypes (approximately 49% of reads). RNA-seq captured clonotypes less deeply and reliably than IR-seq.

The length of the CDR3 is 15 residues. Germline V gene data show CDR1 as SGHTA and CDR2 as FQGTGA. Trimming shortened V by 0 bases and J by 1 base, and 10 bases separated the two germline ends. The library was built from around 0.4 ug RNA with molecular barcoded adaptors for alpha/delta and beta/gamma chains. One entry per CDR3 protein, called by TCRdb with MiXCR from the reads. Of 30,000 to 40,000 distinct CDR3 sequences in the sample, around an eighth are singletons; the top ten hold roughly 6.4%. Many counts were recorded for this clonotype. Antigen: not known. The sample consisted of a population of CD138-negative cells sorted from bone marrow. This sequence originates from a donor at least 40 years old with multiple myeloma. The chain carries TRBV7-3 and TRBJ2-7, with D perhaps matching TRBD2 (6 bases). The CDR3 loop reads CASSLTGGKSYEQYF. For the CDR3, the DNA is TGTGCCAGCAGCTTAACTGGGGGGAAGTCCTACGAGCAGTACTTC. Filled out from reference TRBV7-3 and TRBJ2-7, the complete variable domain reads GAGVSQTPSNKVTEKGKYVELRCDPISGHTALYWYRQSLGQGPEFLIYFQGTGAADDSGLPNDRFFAVRPEGSVSTLKIQRTERGDSAVYLCASSLTGGKSYEQYFGPGTRLTVT.